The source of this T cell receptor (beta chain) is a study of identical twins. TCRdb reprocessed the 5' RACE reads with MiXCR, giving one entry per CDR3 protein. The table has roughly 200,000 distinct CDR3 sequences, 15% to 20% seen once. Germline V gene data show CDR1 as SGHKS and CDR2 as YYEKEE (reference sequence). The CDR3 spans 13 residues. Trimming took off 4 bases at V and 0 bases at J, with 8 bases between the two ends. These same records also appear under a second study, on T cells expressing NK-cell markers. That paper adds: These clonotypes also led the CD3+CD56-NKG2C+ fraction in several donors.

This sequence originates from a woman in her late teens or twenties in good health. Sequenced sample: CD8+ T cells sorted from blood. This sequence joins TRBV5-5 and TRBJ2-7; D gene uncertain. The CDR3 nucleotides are TGTGCCAGCAGCCCCCACGGCTCCTACGAGCAGTACTTC. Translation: CASSPHGSYEQYF. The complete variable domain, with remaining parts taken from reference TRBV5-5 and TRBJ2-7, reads DAGVTQSPTHLIKTRGQQVTLRCSPISGHKSVSWYQQVLGQGPQFIFQYYEKEERGRGNFPDRFSARQFPNYSSELNVNALLLGDSALYLCASSPHGSYEQYFGPGTRLTVT.